This T cell receptor (beta chain) was sequenced in a study of Japanese encephalitis immunity and Zika vaccine responses. The overall study: Two to three months before ZPIV, two JEV vaccine doses were given. Week 0, before the first ZPIV dose, and week 52 were sequenced.

MiXCR, run by TCRdb on the 5' RACE reads, gives a single entry per CDR3 protein. The sample yields under 2,000 distinct CDR3 sequences, approximately 6.9% seen once. From germline, CDR1 is MDHEN and CDR2 SYDVKM. With 6 bases removed from V and 6 bases from J, the gap between germline ends came to 12 bases. The CDR3 loop spans 12 amino acids. This clonotype was observed a few times. PBMCs were CFSE-labeled and cultured for 6 to 7 days with peptide pools at approximately 1 ug/mL each. Live CD56-CD19-CD16-CD3+CD4+ cells with low CFSE were sorted unfixed as proliferating CD4 T cells. The specimen comprised antigen-activated CD4+ T cells from blood, cultured, sampled during a Zika inactivated vaccine study. This sequence originates from an adult woman who received an inactivated Zika virus vaccine. The chain recombines TRBV28 with TRBJ2-7; maybe TRBD2 (5 bases). The CDR3 DNA follows: TGTGCCAGCAGCAGCGTTGCGGGCGAGCAGTACTTC. This translates into CASSSVAGEQYF. The variable domain in full, with the rest retrieved from reference TRBV28 and TRBJ2-7, is DVKVTQSSRYLVKRTGEKVFLECVQDMDHENMFWYRQDPGLGLRLIYFSYDVKMKEKGDIPEGYSVSREKKERFSLILESASTNQTSMYLCASSSVAGEQYFGPGTRLTVT.